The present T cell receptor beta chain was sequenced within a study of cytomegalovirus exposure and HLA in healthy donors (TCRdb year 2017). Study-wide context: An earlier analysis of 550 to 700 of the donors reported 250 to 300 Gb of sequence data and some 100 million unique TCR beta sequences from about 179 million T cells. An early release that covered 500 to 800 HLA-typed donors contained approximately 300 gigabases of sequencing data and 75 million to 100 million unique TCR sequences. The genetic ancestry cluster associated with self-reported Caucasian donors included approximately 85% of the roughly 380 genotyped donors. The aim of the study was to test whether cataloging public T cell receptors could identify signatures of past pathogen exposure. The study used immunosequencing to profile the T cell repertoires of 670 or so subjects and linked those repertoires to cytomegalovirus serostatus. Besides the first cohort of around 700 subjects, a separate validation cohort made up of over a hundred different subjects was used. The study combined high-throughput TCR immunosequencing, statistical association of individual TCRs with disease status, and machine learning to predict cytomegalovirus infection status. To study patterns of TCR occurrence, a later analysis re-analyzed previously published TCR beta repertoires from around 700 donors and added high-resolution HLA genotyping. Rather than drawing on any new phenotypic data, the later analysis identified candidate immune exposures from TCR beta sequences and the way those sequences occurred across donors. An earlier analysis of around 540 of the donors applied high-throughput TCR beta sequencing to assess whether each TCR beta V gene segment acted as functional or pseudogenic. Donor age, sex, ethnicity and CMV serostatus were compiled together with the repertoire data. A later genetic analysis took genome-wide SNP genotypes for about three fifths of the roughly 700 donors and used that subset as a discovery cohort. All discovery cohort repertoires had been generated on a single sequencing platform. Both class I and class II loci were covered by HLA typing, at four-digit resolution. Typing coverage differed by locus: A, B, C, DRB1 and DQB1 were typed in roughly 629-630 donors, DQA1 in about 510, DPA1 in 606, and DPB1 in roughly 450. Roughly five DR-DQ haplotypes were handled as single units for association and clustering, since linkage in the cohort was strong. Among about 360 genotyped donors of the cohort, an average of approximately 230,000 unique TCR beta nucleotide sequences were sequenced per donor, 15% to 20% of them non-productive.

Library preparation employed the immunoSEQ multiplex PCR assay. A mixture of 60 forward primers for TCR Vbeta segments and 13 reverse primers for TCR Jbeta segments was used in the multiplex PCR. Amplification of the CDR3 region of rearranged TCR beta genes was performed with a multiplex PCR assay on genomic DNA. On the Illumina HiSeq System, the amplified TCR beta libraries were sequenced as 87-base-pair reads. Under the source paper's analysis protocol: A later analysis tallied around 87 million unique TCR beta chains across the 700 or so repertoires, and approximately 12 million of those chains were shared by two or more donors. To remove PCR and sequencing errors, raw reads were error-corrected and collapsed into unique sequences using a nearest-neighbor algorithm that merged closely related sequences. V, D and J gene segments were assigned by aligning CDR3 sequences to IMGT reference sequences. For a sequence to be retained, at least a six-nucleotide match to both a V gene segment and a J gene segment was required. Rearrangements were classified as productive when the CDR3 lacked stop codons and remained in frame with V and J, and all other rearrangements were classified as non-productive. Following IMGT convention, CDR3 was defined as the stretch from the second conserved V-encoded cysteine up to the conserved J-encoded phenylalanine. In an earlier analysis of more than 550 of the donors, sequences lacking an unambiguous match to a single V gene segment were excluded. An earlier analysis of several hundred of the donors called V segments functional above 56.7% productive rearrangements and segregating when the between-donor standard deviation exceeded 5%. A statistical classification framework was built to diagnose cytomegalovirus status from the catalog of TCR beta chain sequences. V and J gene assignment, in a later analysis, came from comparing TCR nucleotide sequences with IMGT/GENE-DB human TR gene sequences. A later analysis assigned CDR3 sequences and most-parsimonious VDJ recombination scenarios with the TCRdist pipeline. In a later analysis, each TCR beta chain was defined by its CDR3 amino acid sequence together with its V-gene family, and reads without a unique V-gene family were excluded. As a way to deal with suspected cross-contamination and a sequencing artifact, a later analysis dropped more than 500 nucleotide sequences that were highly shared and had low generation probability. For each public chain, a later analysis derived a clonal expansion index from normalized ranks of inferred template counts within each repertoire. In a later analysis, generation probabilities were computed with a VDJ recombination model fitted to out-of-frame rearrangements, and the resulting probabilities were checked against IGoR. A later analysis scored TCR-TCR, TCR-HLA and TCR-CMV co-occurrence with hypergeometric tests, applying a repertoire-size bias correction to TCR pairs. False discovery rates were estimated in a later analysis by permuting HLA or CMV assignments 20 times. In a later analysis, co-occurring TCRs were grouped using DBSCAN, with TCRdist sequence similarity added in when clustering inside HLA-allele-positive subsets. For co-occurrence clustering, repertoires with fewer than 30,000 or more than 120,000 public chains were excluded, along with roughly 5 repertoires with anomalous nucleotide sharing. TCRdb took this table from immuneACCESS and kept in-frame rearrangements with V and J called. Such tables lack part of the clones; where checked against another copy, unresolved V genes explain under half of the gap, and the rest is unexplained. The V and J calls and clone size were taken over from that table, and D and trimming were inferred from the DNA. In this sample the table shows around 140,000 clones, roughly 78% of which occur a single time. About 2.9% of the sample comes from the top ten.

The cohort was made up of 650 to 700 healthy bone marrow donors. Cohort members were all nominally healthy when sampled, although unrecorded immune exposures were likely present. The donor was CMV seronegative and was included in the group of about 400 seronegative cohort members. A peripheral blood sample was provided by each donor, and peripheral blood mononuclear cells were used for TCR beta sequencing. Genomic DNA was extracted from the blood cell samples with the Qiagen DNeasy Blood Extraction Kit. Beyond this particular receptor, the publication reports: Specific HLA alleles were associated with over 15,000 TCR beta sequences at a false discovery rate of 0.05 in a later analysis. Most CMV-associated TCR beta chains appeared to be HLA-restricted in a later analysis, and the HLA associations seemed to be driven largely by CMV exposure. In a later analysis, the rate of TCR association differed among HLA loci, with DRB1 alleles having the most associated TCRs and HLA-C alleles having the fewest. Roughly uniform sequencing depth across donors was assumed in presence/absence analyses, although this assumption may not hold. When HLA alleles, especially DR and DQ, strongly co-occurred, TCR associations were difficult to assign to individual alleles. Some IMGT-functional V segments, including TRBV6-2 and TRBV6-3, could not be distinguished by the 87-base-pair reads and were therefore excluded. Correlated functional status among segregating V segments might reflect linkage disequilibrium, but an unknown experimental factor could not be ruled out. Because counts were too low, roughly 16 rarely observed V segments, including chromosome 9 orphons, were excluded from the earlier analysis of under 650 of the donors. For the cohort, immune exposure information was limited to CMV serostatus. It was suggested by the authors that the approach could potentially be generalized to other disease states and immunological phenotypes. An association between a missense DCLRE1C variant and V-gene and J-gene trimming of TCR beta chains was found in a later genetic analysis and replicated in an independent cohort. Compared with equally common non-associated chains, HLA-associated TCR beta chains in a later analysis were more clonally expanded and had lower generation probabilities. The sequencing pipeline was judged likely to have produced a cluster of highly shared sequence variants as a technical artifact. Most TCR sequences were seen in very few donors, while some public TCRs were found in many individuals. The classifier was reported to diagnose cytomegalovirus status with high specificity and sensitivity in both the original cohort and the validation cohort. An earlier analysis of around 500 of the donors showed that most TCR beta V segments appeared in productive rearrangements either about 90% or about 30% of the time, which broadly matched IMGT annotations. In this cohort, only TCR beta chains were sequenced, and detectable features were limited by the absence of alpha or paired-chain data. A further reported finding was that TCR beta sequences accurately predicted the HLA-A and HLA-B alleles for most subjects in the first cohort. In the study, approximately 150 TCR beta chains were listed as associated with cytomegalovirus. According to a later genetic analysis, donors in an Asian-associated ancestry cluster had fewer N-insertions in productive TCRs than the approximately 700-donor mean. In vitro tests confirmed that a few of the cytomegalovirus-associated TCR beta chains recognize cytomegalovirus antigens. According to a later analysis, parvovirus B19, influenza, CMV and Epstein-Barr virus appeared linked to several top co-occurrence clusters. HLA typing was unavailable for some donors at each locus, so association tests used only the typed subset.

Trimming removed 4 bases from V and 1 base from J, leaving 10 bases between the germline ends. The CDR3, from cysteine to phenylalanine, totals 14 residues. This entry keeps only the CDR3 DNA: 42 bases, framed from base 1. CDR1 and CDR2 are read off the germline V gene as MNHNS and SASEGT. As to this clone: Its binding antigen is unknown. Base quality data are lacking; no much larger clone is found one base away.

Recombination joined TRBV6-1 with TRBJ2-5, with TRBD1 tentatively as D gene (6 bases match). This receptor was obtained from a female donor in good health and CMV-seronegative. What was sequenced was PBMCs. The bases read TGTGCCAGCAGTGGAGGGGGTGGCCAAGAGACCCAGTACTTC. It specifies CASSGGGGQETQYF.